The clone carrying this T cell receptor beta chain appeared many times. The antigen is unknown. This specimen comes from a study of neurological immune-mediated disorders. Study findings and constraints: One related-CDR3 cluster, identified by phylogenetic grouping, held the repertoires of 18 of 34 multiple sclerosis patients and was a possible signature.

Every sequencing run generated in excess of 180 million TCR-beta sequences. These sequences covered 15-18 subjects. TCRdb re-called the 5' RACE reads through MiXCR, storing one row per CDR3 protein. The table records some 78,000 distinct CDR3 sequences, 4.5% to 6.5% of them present only once. The V end lost 1 base, the J end lost 2 bases, and 10 bases lay between the germline ends. In germline, CDR1 is SGHDT, CDR2 YYEEEE. CDR3 length: 15 amino acids. The chain recombines TRBV5-6 with TRBJ2-1; D gene ambiguous. The receptor comes from a woman aged 30 to 39 with multiple sclerosis. Sequencing input: PBMCs. CDR3 sequence: CASSLSPQTYNEQFF. In DNA, the CDR3 is TGTGCCAGCAGCTTGAGTCCCCAAACCTACAATGAGCAGTTCTTC. Together with reference TRBV5-6 and TRBJ2-1, the CDR3 gives the full variable domain: DAGVTQSPTHLIKTRGQQVTLRCSPKSGHDTVSWYQQALGQGPQFIFQYYEEEERQRGNFPDRFSGHQFPNYSSELNVNALLLGDSALYLCASSLSPQTYNEQFFGPGTRLTVL.